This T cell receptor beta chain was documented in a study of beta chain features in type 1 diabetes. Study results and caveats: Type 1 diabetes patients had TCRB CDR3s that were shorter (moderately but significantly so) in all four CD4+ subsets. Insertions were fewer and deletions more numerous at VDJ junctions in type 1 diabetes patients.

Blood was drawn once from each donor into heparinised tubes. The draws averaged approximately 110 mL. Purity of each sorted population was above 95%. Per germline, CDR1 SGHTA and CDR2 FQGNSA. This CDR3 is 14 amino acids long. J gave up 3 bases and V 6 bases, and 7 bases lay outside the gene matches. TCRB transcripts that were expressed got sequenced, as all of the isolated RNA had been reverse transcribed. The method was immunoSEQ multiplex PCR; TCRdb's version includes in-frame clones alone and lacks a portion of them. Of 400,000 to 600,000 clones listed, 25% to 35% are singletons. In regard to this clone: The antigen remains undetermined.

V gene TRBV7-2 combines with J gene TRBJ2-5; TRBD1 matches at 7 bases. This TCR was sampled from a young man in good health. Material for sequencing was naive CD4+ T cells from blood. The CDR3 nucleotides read TGTGCCAGCAGTCCCCACAGGGGAAAAGAGACCCAGTACTTC. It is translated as CASSPHRGKETQYF.